The T cell receptor beta chain under discussion was sequenced for a study of tumor-infiltrating lymphocytes in primary liver carcinoma. Study results and limitations: Compared with blood, tumor repertoires held significantly more in their top 250 clones. It was tumor-adjacent and tumor-blood pairs that overlapped less than tumor region pairs did.

The germline V gene has CDR1 SEHNR and CDR2 FQNEAQ (reference sequence). The CDR3 totals 14 residues. Researchers generated TCR beta cDNA from around 0.55 ug of total RNA, relying on a constant-region primer. Libraries for TCR beta were built through three nested multiplex PCR rounds, which together made up a slightly modified ARM-PCR procedure. Rounds one and two of PCR, each of about 10 cycles, were primed with TRBV1-TRBV30 forward primers and a C-beta reverse primer. TCRdb itself ran the multiplex PCR reads through MiXCR, one entry per CDR3 protein. In the table there are about 100,000 distinct CDR3 sequences, 65% to 75% of which are singletons. DNA and RNA were both co-extracted from approximately 20-30 mg of bulk tissue that had not been sorted. Concerning this clonotype itself: As yet, its antigen is unknown. A much larger clonotype is one base distant, so this may be a read error.

V is TRBV7-9 and J is TRBJ1-1, with 9 nucleotides matching TRBD1. The sequencing input was liver tumor tissue from sampling region 2. The sample's subset: tumor region T2, inferior pole. The clonotype comes from a woman aged 60-75 years with primary liver carcinoma and hepatitis B virus infection. CDR3 in amino acids: CASSSTGGEGEVFF. The CDR3 coding sequence is TGTGCCAGCAGCTCCACAGGGGGCGAGGGTGAAGTTTTCTTT.